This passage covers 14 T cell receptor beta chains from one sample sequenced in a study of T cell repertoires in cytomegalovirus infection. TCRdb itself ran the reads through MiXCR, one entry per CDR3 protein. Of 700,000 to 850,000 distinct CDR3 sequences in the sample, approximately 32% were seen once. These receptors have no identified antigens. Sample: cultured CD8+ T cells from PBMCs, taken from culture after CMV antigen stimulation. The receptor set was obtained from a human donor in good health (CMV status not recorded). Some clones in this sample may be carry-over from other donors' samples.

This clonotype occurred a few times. The CDR3 sequence: CASTPIGLKDGYTF. The CDR3, as DNA: TGTGCCAGCACTCCTATTGGTCTTAAGGATGGCTACACCTTC. V and J are TRBV6-6 and TRBJ1-2, with D uncertain. Germline lookup yields CDR1 MNHNY and CDR2 SVGAGI (reference sequence). CDR3 length: 14 amino acids. Trimming shortened V by 7 bases and J by 6 bases, and 18 bases separated the two germline ends.

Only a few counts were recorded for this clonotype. The CDR3 nucleotides are TGTGCCAGCACCCCTGAGCAGGAGGACACCGGGGAGCTGTTTTTT. Translated, it gives CASTPEQEDTGELFF. The chain combines TRBV7-9 with TRBJ2-2; weak D call: TRBD2 (5 bases). Germline V lookup: CDR1 SEHNR, CDR2 FQNEAQ (reference sequence). The CDR3 is 15 residues long. V was trimmed by 7 bases and J by 3 bases, leaving 15 bases between them. The complete variable domain, with remaining parts taken from reference TRBV7-9 and TRBJ2-2, reads DTGVSQNPRHKITKRGQNVTFRCDPISEHNRLYWYRQTLGQGPEFLTYFQNEAQLEKSRLLSDRFSAERPKGSFSTLEIQRTEQGDSAMYLCASTPEQEDTGELFFGEGSRLTVL.

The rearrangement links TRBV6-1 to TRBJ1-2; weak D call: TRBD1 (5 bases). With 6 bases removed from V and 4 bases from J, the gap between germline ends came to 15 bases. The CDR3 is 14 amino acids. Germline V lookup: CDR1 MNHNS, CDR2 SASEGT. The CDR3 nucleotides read TGTGCCAGCAGCATCGGGGGAGAAGGCTATGGCTACACCTTC. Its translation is CASSIGGEGYGYTF.

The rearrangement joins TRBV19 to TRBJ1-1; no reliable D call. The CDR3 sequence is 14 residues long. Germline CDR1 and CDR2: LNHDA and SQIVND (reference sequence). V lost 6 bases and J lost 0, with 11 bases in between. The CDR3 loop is CASRSAHMNTEAFF. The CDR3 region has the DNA TGTGCCAGTAGGAGCGCTCACATGAACACTGAAGCTTTCTTT.

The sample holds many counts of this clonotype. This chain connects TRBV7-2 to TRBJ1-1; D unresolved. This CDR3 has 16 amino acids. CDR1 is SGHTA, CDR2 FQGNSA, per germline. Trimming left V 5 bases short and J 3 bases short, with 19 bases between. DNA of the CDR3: TGTGCCAGCAGCCACACTTGGGGATACGGGGACACTGAAGCTTTCTTT. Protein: CASSHTWGYGDTEAFF.

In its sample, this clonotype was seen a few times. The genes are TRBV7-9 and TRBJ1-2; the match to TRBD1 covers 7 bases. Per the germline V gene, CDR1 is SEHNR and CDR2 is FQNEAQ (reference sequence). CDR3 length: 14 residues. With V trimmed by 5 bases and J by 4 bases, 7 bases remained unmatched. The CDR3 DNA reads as TGTGCCAGCAGCCCGACAGGGTCTATCTATGGCTACACCTTC. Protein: CASSPTGSIYGYTF.

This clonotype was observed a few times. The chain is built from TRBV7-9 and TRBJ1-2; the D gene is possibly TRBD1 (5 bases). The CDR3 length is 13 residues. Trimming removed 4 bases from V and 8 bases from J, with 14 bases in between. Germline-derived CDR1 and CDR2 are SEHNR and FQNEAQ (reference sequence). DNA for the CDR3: TGTGCCAGCAGCTCCCCTGGGACTAGAGGCTACACCTTC. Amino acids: CASSSPGTRGYTF.

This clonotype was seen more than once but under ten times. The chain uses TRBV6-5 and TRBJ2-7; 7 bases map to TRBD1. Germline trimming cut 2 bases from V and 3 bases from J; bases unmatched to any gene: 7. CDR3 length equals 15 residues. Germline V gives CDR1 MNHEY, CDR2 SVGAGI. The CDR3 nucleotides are TGTGCCAGCAGTTACGAGAGGGGGCAATTCTACGAGCAGTACTTC. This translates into CASSYERGQFYEQYF.

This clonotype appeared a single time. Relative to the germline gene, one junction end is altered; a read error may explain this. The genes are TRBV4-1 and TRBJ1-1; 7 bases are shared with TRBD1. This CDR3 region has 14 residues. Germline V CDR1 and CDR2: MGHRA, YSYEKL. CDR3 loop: CASISTGANTEAFF. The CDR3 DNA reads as TGTGCCAGCATCTCTACAGGGGCGAACACTGAAGCTTTCTTT.

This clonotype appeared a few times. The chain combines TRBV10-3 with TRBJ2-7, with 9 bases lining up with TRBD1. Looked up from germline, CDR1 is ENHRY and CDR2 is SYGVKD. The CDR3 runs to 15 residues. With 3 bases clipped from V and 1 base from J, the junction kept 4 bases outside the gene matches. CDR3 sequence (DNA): TGTGCCATCAGTGAAGGGGACAGGGCGTCCTACGAGCAGTACTTC. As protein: CAISEGDRASYEQYF.

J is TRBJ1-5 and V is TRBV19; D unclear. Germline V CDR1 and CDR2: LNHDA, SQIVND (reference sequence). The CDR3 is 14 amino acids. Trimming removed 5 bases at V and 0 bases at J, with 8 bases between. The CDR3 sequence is CASSGLYSNQPQHF. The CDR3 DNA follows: TGTGCCAGTAGTGGGTTATATAGCAATCAGCCCCAGCATTTT.

The CDR3 reads CASAHLRDTNQPQHF. CDR3 DNA: TGTGCCAGTGCTCACCTCCGGGACACAAATCAGCCCCAGCATTTT. V gene TRBV19 combines with J gene TRBJ1-5; D may be TRBD1 (6 bases). Germline assignment: CDR1 LNHDA and CDR2 SQIVND (reference sequence). The ends were cut back, 8 bases at V and 4 bases at J, with 18 bases in the middle. The CDR3 is made up of 15 amino acids.

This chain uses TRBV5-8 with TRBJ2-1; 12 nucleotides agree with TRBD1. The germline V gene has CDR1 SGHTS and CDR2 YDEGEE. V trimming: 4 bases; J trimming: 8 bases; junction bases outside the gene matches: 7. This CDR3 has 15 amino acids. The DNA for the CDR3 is TGTGCCAGCAGCCGAGGGACAGGGGGCAACGATGAGCAGTTCTTC. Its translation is CASSRGTGGNDEQFF. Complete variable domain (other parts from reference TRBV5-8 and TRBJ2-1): EAGVTQSPTHLIKTRGQQATLRCSPISGHTSVYWYQQALGLGLQFLLWYDEGEERNRGNFPPRFSGRQFPNYSSELNVNALELEDSALYLCASSRGTGGNDEQFFGPGTRLTVL.

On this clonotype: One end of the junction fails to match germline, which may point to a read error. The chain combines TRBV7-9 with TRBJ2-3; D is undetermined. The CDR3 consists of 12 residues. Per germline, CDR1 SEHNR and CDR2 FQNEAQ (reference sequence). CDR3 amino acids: CTSSLGADTQYF. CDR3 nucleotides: TGTACCAGCAGCTTAGGTGCAGATACGCAGTATTTT.